Included here is one T cell receptor beta chain sequence, with context. This sample is part of a study of monozygotic twins with inflammatory bowel disease. This CDR3 has 14 amino acids. Germline CDR1 is LGHNA and CDR2 is YNFKEQ. Per individual sample, eight separate reactions were used to make cDNA. TCRdb derives one entry per CDR3 protein from the 5' RACE reads, leaving out DNA. The sample has a few hundred thousand distinct CDR3 sequences. The chain carries TRBV4-2 and TRBJ2-7; without DNA, the TCRdb call of TRBD1 cannot be checked. This receptor was obtained from a human donor with ulcerative colitis or Crohn's disease, or a healthy co-twin of an affected twin (not recorded which). Sequenced material: blood. CDR3 residues: CASSQGGPPDEQYF.